This TCR beta chain was obtained from a study of molecular identifiers for immune sequencing clone quantification. Study-wide findings and caveats: In a background of 950,000 to 1,000,000 naive cells, spiked Jurkat TCR RNA from one cell was reportedly detectable. Clones that had above 20 RNA copies took up over 98% of effector molecules but under 1% in naive cells.

Germline V gives CDR1 LGHNA, CDR2 YSLEER. The V and J ends lost 1 base and 0 bases respectively, with 12 bases between them. The CDR3 has 17 amino acids. Making the bulk TCR libraries relied on previously described methods and listed TCR primers. TCRdb processed the PCR reads anew with MiXCR; each CDR3 protein has one entry. The table includes under 650,000 distinct CDR3 sequences, just under 20% detected once. The sample holds many counts of this clonotype. Its cognate antigen is unknown. V gene TRBV4-3 combines with J gene TRBJ2-2; D is undetermined. This sequence was found in a human donor in good health. Some libraries in this study had Jurkat cell RNA spiked in. Input material: naive CD8+ T cells from blood, with Jurkat cell RNA spiked in. The sample's subset: FACS-sorted CD8+CD4-CCR7+CD45RA+ naive T cells. The CDR3 region is CASSQVHSNANTGELFF. The CDR3 nucleotides read TGCGCCAGCAGCCAAGTCCACAGTAACGCGAACACCGGGGAGCTGTTTTTT.